The 2 T cell receptor beta chains presented below share a single source sample, sequenced in a study of CD8 T cells in Susac syndrome. A quantity of roughly 0.5 to 1 ug RNA underwent reverse transcription using random hexamers. TCRdb processed the immunoSEQ multiplex PCR reads anew with MiXCR; each CDR3 protein has one entry. Here the sample spans a few hundred thousand distinct CDR3 sequences, about 96% being singletons. Material: CD4+ T cells from PBMCs. The source is a human donor with multiple sclerosis.

The CDR3 DNA reads as TGTGCCAGCAGCCCCCCCGGGGGGGTAGCGGTCACAGATACGCAGTATTTT. The encoded protein is CASSPPGGVAVTDTQYF. This rearrangement joins TRBV7-9 to TRBJ2-3, with 8 bases fitting TRBD2. CDR1 SEHNR and CDR2 FQNEAQ come from the germline V gene (reference sequence). The junction had 12 bases not matched to a gene; V was cut back by 5 bases and J by 2 bases. The CDR3 is 17 amino acids.

This clonotype was detected only once. A read error may account for a junction end that differs from germline. The chain uses TRBV6-5 and TRBJ2-7; tentative D call: TRBD2 (5 bases). The CDR3 has 11 residues. Germline CDR1 and CDR2: MNHEY and SVGAGI. Here the CDR3 DNA reads TGTGCCAGCTCGACGGGGTACGTGCAGTACTTC. This translates into CASSTGYVQYF.